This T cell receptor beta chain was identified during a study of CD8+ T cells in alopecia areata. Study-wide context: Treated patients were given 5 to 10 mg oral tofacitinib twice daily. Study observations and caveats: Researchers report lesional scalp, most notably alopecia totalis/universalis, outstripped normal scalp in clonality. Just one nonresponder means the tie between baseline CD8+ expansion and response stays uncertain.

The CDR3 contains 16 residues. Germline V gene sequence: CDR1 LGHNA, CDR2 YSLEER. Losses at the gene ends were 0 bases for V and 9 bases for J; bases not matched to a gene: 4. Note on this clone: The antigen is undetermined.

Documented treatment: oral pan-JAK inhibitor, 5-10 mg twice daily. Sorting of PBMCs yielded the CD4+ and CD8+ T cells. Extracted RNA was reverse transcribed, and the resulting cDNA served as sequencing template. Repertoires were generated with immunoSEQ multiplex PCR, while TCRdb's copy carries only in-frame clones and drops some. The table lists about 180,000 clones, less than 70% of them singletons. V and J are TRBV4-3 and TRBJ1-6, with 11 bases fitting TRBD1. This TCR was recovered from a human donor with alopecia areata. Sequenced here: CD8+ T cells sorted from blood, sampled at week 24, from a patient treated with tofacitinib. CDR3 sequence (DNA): TGCGCCAGCAGCCAAGACCGGGACAGGGGGGCTTCACCCCTCCACTTT. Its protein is CASSQDRDRGASPLHF.